The 9 T cell receptor beta chains presented below share a single source sample, sequenced in a study of technical replicates of blood from several donors. Only in-frame clones appear in the TCRdb table, and some are missing; sequencing was by immunoSEQ multiplex PCR. The repertoire holds approximately 51,000 clones, approximately 92% seen once, with 4% to 4.5% in the top ten. The sample comprised PBMCs. Receptor source: a human donor in good health. Some clones in this sample may be carry-over from other donors' samples.

There are a few counts of this clone. The CDR3 sequence is CASSASRDTQYF. The CDR3 coding sequence is TGTGCCAGCAGCGCATCGAGGGATACGCAGTATTTT. The chain is built from TRBV9 and TRBJ2-3; D ambiguous. This CDR3 is 12 amino acids long. Germline V gene lookup returns CDR1 SGDLS and CDR2 YYNGEE. V lost 3 bases and J 6 bases, leaving 8 bases between the germline ends.

J is TRBJ2-1 and V is TRBV9; 10 positions match TRBD1. This CDR3 comprises 15 residues. The germline V gene has CDR1 SGDLS and CDR2 YYNGEE. V gave up 5 bases and J gave up 4 bases; unmatched junction bases: 6. The CDR3 DNA sequence: TGTGCCAGCAGACCTCCGGGACAGGGGTACAATGAGCAGTTCTTC. Translation: CASRPPGQGYNEQFF.

This clone was seen only a few times. The chain combines TRBV10-3 with TRBJ2-2, with 8 bases lining up with TRBD2. The CDR3 is made up of 17 amino acids. CDR1 ENHRY and CDR2 SYGVKD come from the germline V gene. V lost 3 bases to trimming and J lost 2 bases; unmatched junction nucleotides: 8. CDR3 DNA: TGTGCCATCAGTGACCCCCTCGGGGGGGGTAACACCGGGGAGCTGTTTTTT. Protein sequence: CAISDPLGGGNTGELFF.

The rearrangement links TRBV7-2 to TRBJ1-1; D not certain. Germline V gene lookup returns CDR1 SGHTA and CDR2 FQGNSA. The CDR3 totals 14 residues. Trimming cost V 4 bases and J 2 bases, with 11 bases left between them. CDR3 DNA: TGTGCCAGCAGCTCCTCCCTAGTAAACACTGAAGCTTTCTTT. This translates into CASSSSLVNTEAFF.

The chain combines TRBV9 with TRBJ2-7; D is perhaps TRBD2 (5 bases). Germline loops: CDR1 SGDLS, CDR2 YYNGEE. The V and J ends lost 2 bases and 1 base respectively, with 25 bases between them. The CDR3 runs to 19 residues. In DNA, the CDR3 is TGTGCCAGCAGCGTTCTCTGGCTTGGTGCGGGTCGAAGGTCCTACGAGCAGTACTTC. Encoded protein: CASSVLWLGAGRRSYEQYF.

The V gene is TRBV7-9, the J gene TRBJ2-3; D is perhaps TRBD2 (6 bases). This CDR3 is built from 13 residues. The V end lost 5 bases, the J end lost 3 bases, and 9 bases lay between the germline ends. Germline CDR1 SEHNR, CDR2 FQNEAQ (reference sequence). The CDR3 protein is CASSLGGTDTQYF. Written as DNA, the CDR3 is TGTGCCAGCAGCCTCGGGGGAACAGATACGCAGTATTTT.

A single count supports this clone. The rearrangement uses TRBV10-3 and TRBJ1-1; tentatively, D is TRBD1 (6 bases). This CDR3 spans 12 amino acids. Trimming took off 0 bases at V and 11 bases at J, with 10 bases between the two ends. Germline loops: CDR1 ENHRY, CDR2 SYGVKD. CDR3 region: CAISESPGAAFF. DNA of the CDR3: TGTGCCATCAGTGAGTCTCCAGGGGCGGCTTTCTTT.

The CDR3 sequence is CASSTGTGGRYGYTF. CDR3 sequence (DNA): TGTGCCAGCAGCACCGGGACAGGGGGCAGATATGGCTACACCTTC. The V call is TRBV9, the J call TRBJ1-2; TRBD1 agrees at 12 bases. The ends lost 4 bases at V and 5 bases at J; junction bases unmatched: 6. The length of the CDR3 is 15 residues. Germline CDR1 is SGDLS and CDR2 is YYNGEE.

The CDR3 sequence: CASSRGTSGSHTQYF. DNA for the CDR3: TGTGCCAGCAGTCGAGGGACTAGCGGGAGCCATACGCAGTATTTT. The chain links TRBV2 to TRBJ2-3; 14 nucleotides align to TRBD2. CDR1 and CDR2 (germline): SNHLY, FYNNEI. V shed 5 bases and J 7 bases; nucleotides not matched to a gene: 5. The CDR3 covers 15 residues. Full variable domain (outside the CDR3, taken from reference TRBV2 and TRBJ2-3): EPEVTQTPSHQVTQMGQEVILRCVPISNHLYFYWYRQILGQKVEFLVSFYNNEISEKSEIFDDQFSVERPDGSNFTLKIRSTKLEDSAMYFCASSRGTSGSHTQYFGPGTRLTVL.